Each of the 21 T cell receptor beta chains below was sequenced from the same sample in a study of monozygotic twins with inflammatory bowel disease. TCRdb reprocessed the 5' RACE reads and keeps a single row for each CDR3 protein, giving no DNA. The table gives about 380,000 distinct CDR3 sequences; the top ten clones make up 2.5% to 3% of it. The sequenced sample was blood. These receptors were collected from a human donor with ulcerative colitis or Crohn's disease, or a healthy co-twin of an affected twin (not recorded which).

The chain combines TRBV5-1 with TRBJ2-5; checking the TCRdb D call of TRBD1 is not possible without DNA. This CDR3 spans 15 amino acids. The germline V gene has CDR1 SGHRS and CDR2 YFSETQ. CDR3 amino acids: CASRLTGTAQETQYF.

The CDR3: CASSFTGSFNQPQHF. The rearrangement joins TRBV5-1 to TRBJ1-5. This CDR3 has 15 amino acids. The germline V gene encodes CDR1 SGHRS and CDR2 YFSETQ.

The chain couples TRBV7-2 to TRBJ1-2; TCRdb designates TRBD1, a call that cannot be tested without DNA. The germline V gene has CDR1 SGHTA and CDR2 FQGNSA. CDR3 length equals 15 residues. The CDR3 loop reads CASSSQGQANYGYTF.

The V and J genes are TRBV29-1 and TRBJ2-1; TCRdb calls TRBD2, which cannot be checked without DNA. Germline V gene data show CDR1 as SQVTM and CDR2 as ANQGSEA. CDR3 length: 13 amino acids. CDR3 protein: CSVTGTRRNEQFF.

CDR3 amino acids: CSARGRGGNSYEQYF. The chain is built from TRBV20-1 and TRBJ2-7; no DNA is available, so the TRBD1 call from TCRdb remains unchecked. Germline CDR1 and CDR2: DFQATT and SNEGSKA (reference sequence). This CDR3 has 15 residues.

The chain employs TRBV5-1 and TRBJ2-3; TCRdb's D call of TRBD1 is untestable without DNA. The CDR3 loop spans 18 amino acids. CDR1 is SGHRS and CDR2 is YFSETQ in the germline V gene. CDR3 residues: CASSLGRGGRFREDTQYF.

This chain joins TRBV4-3 and TRBJ2-1. The CDR3 extends over 16 amino acids. Germline CDR1 and CDR2: LGHNA and YSLEER. The CDR3 is CASSQIAGSSYNEQFF.

The chain employs TRBV5-1 and TRBJ2-2; without DNA, the TCRdb call of TRBD1 cannot be checked. The CDR3 length is 15 residues. CDR1 SGHRS and CDR2 YFSETQ come from the germline V gene. The CDR3: CASSPVRGGTGELFF.

This chain links TRBV6-1 with TRBJ2-7; TCRdb designates TRBD1, a call that cannot be tested without DNA. The CDR3 length is 15 residues. Germline values: CDR1 MNHNS, CDR2 SASEGT. CDR3 protein: CASSSWDRLSYEQYF.

The V and J genes are TRBV3-1 and TRBJ2-3; TCRdb picks TRBD2, but there is no DNA to check that call. Germline CDR1 reads LGHDT; CDR2 reads YNNKEL (reference sequence). This CDR3 spans 19 amino acids. The CDR3 loop is CASSQDGPITSGYTDTQYF.

CDR3 sequence: CASSWGTGWAFF. The genes are TRBV12-3 or TRBV12-4 and TRBJ1-1; TCRdb outputs TRBD1, but without DNA this stays unchecked. CDR3 length: 12 amino acids.

The chain is built from TRBV4-3 and TRBJ2-3; no DNA is available, so the TRBD1 call from TCRdb remains unchecked. Looked up from germline, CDR1 is LGHNA and CDR2 is YSLEER. The CDR3 has 17 amino acids. The CDR3: CASSQDWTGGGTDTQYF.

This rearrangement joins TRBV20-1 to TRBJ2-2. Germline V gives CDR1 DFQATT, CDR2 SNEGSKA (reference sequence). The length of the CDR3 is 14 residues. CDR3 protein: CSASGGQDLGELFF.

The chain is built from TRBV20-1 and TRBJ2-5. There are 13 residues in the CDR3. Germline CDR1 and CDR2: DFQATT and SNEGSKA (reference sequence). The CDR3 protein is CCGTDGIKETQYF.

The chain employs TRBV20-1 and TRBJ2-7. The CDR3 covers 12 residues. Germline CDR1 DFQATT, CDR2 SNEGSKA (reference sequence). The CDR3 sequence is CSAGDSTYEQYF.

V usage is TRBV6-1 and J usage is TRBJ1-2; the TCRdb D gene call, TRBD1, has no DNA to confirm it. Germline V gene data show CDR1 as MNHNS and CDR2 as SASEGT. CDR3 length equals 15 residues. The CDR3: CASSKNRDTGDGYTF.

The chain has TRBV25-1 and TRBJ2-7; TCRdb picks TRBD1, but there is no DNA to check that call. Germline V gene sequence: CDR1 MGHDK, CDR2 SYGVNS. The CDR3 runs 13 residues. This CDR3 reads CASSGPWSYEQYF.

This chain joins TRBV14 and TRBJ1-1. The CDR3 consists of 13 residues. Germline CDR1 and CDR2: SGHDN and FVKESK. The CDR3 is CASSPYSQTEAFF.

The CDR3 loop reads CASSTTATNEKLFF. This chain uses TRBV19 with TRBJ1-4. The germline CDR1 and CDR2 sequences are LNHDA and SQIVND (reference sequence). The CDR3 spans 14 residues.

V and J are TRBV5-1 and TRBJ1-4. From germline, CDR1 is SGHRS and CDR2 YFSETQ. This CDR3 region has 12 residues. This CDR3 reads CASSWDDEKLFF.

The V call is TRBV5-8, the J call TRBJ2-7; TCRdb's assignment of TRBD2 cannot be checked, as there is no DNA. The CDR3 covers 17 residues. CDR1 SGHTS and CDR2 YDEGEE come from the germline V gene. The CDR3 region is CASSLVTSGRAAYEQYF.